This T cell receptor beta chain was identified during a study of blood T cell repertoires in COVID-19. The CDR3 is made up of 14 amino acids. Trimming took 1 base from V and 4 from J, leaving 10 bases between them. Germline V lookup: CDR1 LGHDT, CDR2 YNNKEL (reference sequence). The protocol was immunoSEQ multiplex PCR, while the TCRdb copy is restricted to in-frame clones and leaves out a portion. The table records about 78,000 clones, approximately 89% of them present only once. The specimen sequenced was peripheral blood. The TCR comes from a woman between 55 and 75 years old with acute or convalescent COVID-19. V and J are TRBV3-1 (or the pseudogene TRBV3-2) and TRBJ1-2, with D tentatively TRBD1 (5 bases). In nucleotides, the CDR3 is TGTGCCAGCAGCCAAGTGGGGACTAGCTATGGCTACACCTTC. Its translation is CASSQVGTSYGYTF.